Listed here is a single T cell receptor beta chain. CDR1 is LNHNV and CDR2 is YYDKDF in the germline V gene (reference sequence). This CDR3 comprises 14 residues. The V end lost 0 bases, the J end lost 6 bases, and 9 bases lay between the germline ends. Here immunoSEQ multiplex PCR was the method, and the copy in TCRdb shows in-frame clones only, minus some. The table records under 65,000 clones, more than 90% of them present only once. This entry comes from a study of T cell changes during pregnancy in multiple sclerosis. V is TRBV15 and J is TRBJ1-5, with a weak D call TRBD1 (5 bases). This specimen was peripheral blood, taken after pregnancy. The sequence came from a female donor in good health, enrolled as a control in a pregnancy study. Here the CDR3 DNA reads TGTGCCACCAGCAGAGATCGGGGGAGTCAGCCCCAGCATTTT. This gives the protein CATSRDRGSQPQHF.